The 2 T cell receptor beta chains given below trace back to one sample, sequenced in a study of T cell responses to AZD1222 COVID-19 vaccine. Measured with immunoSEQ multiplex PCR; TCRdb has only the in-frame clones, and not every one. The data show 35,000 to 50,000 clones, about 91% seen once. The sample here was peripheral blood, taken 28 days after the second AZD1222 dose. The origin of the receptors is an adult who received the AZD1222 COVID-19 vaccine.

V and J are TRBV4-3 and TRBJ2-3, with a weak D call TRBD1 (6 bases). The CDR3 spans 14 residues. Germline V gene sequence: CDR1 LGHNA, CDR2 YSLEER. Trimming shortened V by 0 bases and J by 5 bases, and 9 bases separated the two germline ends. The CDR3 bases are TGCGCCAGCAGCCAAGAAGGCAGGGGAGATACGCAGTATTTT. It codes for CASSQEGRGDTQYF.

This clone is a singleton in its sample. The V gene is TRBV2, the J gene TRBJ1-1; D may be TRBD1 (6 bases). CDR3 length equals 13 residues. V was trimmed by 6 bases and J by 1 base, leaving 9 bases between them. CDR1 is SNHLY, CDR2 FYNNEI, per germline. The CDR3 reads CASRADRNTEAFF. Written as DNA, the CDR3 is TGTGCCAGCAGAGCGGACAGGAACACTGAAGCTTTCTTT.